The rows below give T cell receptor beta chains drawn from one sample of a study of shared clonotypes between healthy human individuals. TCRdb's table, derived via immunoSEQ multiplex PCR, lists solely in-frame clones and lacks some. The repertoire consists of under 1,100,000 clones, with about 84% occurring once and the leading ten covering 0.5% to 0.65%. Sample: memory CD4+ T cells from PBMCs. Receptor source: a man aged 18 to 29 in good health. Some clones in this sample may be carry-over from other donors' samples. Each CDR3 is given with its conserved first and last residue. The order of the fields is J gene, clone size, V gene, D gene, CDR3 DNA, CDR3 protein. The D gene is left open where the match is weak. Clone size is stated in some rows and not others, as once, few, many or a class when expanded.

j_call: TRBJ1-2
clone_size: .
v_call: TRBV2
d_call: .
cdr3_nt: TGTGCCAGCAGTCGGGAGGAGAACTATGGCTACACCTTC
cdr3_aa: CASSREENYGYTF

j_call: TRBJ2-7
clone_size: .
v_call: TRBV10-3
d_call: .
cdr3_nt: TGTGCCATCGGGGAACCCGGGAGAACGGTCTACGAGCAGTACTTC
cdr3_aa: CAIGEPGRTVYEQYF

j_call: TRBJ1-2
clone_size: .
v_call: TRBV27
d_call: .
cdr3_nt: TGTGCCAGCAGTCCTGCCCCGGGCACTGGCTACACCTTC
cdr3_aa: CASSPAPGTGYTF

j_call: TRBJ2-6
clone_size: .
v_call: TRBV19
d_call: .
cdr3_nt: TGTGCCAGTAGTAGTTACTCTGGGGCCAACGTCCTGACTTTC
cdr3_aa: CASSSYSGANVLTF

j_call: TRBJ2-7
clone_size: .
v_call: TRBV5-1
d_call: TRBD2
cdr3_nt: TGCGCCAGCAGCGTCACTCCTAGCGGCAGCTCCTACGAGCAGTACTTC
cdr3_aa: CASSVTPSGSSYEQYF

j_call: TRBJ2-3
clone_size: .
v_call: TRBV28
d_call: .
cdr3_nt: TGTGCCAGCAGAGTCGCAGGCGGCACAGATACGCAGTATTTT
cdr3_aa: CASRVAGGTDTQYF

j_call: TRBJ2-3
clone_size: many
v_call: TRBV5-4
d_call: TRBD2
cdr3_nt: TGTGCCAGCCGCTCTGGACTAGCGGGAGGGCAGCGCACAGATACGCAGTATTTT
cdr3_aa: CASRSGLAGGQRTDTQYF

j_call: TRBJ1-3
clone_size: .
v_call: TRBV6-1
d_call: .
cdr3_nt: TGTGCCAGCAGTGAAGAGAGGGCCTACCGAATCTCCTCTGGAAACACCATATATTTT
cdr3_aa: CASSEERAYRISSGNTIYF

j_call: TRBJ1-4
clone_size: .
v_call: TRBV7-9
d_call: .
cdr3_nt: TGTGCCAGCAGCTCAGACACGTTCGAAAAACTGTTTTTT
cdr3_aa: CASSSDTFEKLFF

j_call: TRBJ2-3
clone_size: few
v_call: TRBV2
d_call: TRBD2
cdr3_nt: TGTGCCAGCAGTGAATCTCGCGGGAGGGCGACAGATACGCAGTATTTT
cdr3_aa: CASSESRGRATDTQYF

j_call: TRBJ2-2
clone_size: .
v_call: TRBV11-2
d_call: .
cdr3_nt: TGTGCCAGCAGCTTAGTGGCGGTCAGCACCGGGGAGCTGTTTTTT
cdr3_aa: CASSLVAVSTGELFF

j_call: TRBJ1-2
clone_size: .
v_call: TRBV19
d_call: TRBD1
cdr3_nt: TGTGCCAGTAGTCCGGACAGGGGGAAGAGCTATGGCTACACCTTC
cdr3_aa: CASSPDRGKSYGYTF

j_call: TRBJ1-2
clone_size: .
v_call: TRBV2
d_call: .
cdr3_nt: TGTGCCAGCAGTGGGAGGGCAGAGAGATATGGCTACACCTTC
cdr3_aa: CASSGRAERYGYTF

j_call: TRBJ2-5
clone_size: .
v_call: TRBV7-2
d_call: .
cdr3_nt: TGTGCCAGCACCACGGGTGGGGTGACCCAGTACTTC
cdr3_aa: CASTTGGVTQYF

j_call: TRBJ2-5
clone_size: .
v_call: TRBV27
d_call: .
cdr3_nt: TGTGCCAGCAGTAGATCAGCAAGCGAGACCCAGTACTTC
cdr3_aa: CASSRSASETQYF

j_call: TRBJ2-2
clone_size: .
v_call: TRBV9
d_call: .
cdr3_nt: TGTGCCAGCAGCGTTCAGATGGACACCGGGGAGCTGTTTTTT
cdr3_aa: CASSVQMDTGELFF

j_call: TRBJ2-1
clone_size: .
v_call: TRBV7-6
d_call: .
cdr3_nt: TGTGCCAGCAGCCAGCCCCCAAGCGATGAGCAGTTCTTC
cdr3_aa: CASSQPPSDEQFF

j_call: TRBJ1-3
clone_size: .
v_call: TRBV29-1
d_call: .
cdr3_nt: TGCAGCGTTGTTGGGGGACCTGGAAACACCATATATTTT
cdr3_aa: CSVVGGPGNTIYF

j_call: TRBJ2-7
clone_size: .
v_call: TRBV2
d_call: .
cdr3_nt: TGTGCCAGCAGTGAGGGGGGGGCCATCGAGCAGTACTTC
cdr3_aa: CASSEGGAIEQYF

j_call: TRBJ2-1
clone_size: .
v_call: TRBV16
d_call: .
cdr3_nt: TGTGCCAGCAGCCAAGACCGGGGTCCCGGGGAGCAGTTCTTC
cdr3_aa: CASSQDRGPGEQFF

j_call: TRBJ1-2
clone_size: once
v_call: TRBV28
d_call: TRBD1
cdr3_nt: TGTGCCAGCAACATTAGAGGGGGACAGAGCTATGGCTACACCTTC
cdr3_aa: CASNIRGGQSYGYTF

j_call: TRBJ1-2
clone_size: .
v_call: TRBV21-1
d_call: .
cdr3_nt: TGTGCCAGCAGCAAAGAACAAGGGGGCGCAGGACAGTCCAACTATGGCTACACCTTC
cdr3_aa: CASSKEQGGAGQSNYGYTF

j_call: TRBJ2-6
clone_size: .
v_call: TRBV28
d_call: .
cdr3_nt: TGTGCCAGCAGTTCTTGGCTAATGAGCTCTGGGGCCAACGTCCTGACTTTC
cdr3_aa: CASSSWLMSSGANVLTF

j_call: TRBJ1-1
clone_size: few
v_call: TRBV5-6
d_call: .
cdr3_nt: TGTGCCAGCAGCTATTCGCGGACATCTGAAGCTTTCTTT
cdr3_aa: CASSYSRTSEAFF

j_call: TRBJ2-7
clone_size: .
v_call: TRBV7-2
d_call: .
cdr3_nt: TGTGCCAGCAGCCCCCAACTGGGCCCCTCCTACGAGCAGTACTTC
cdr3_aa: CASSPQLGPSYEQYF

j_call: TRBJ2-3
clone_size: .
v_call: TRBV7-9
d_call: TRBD2
cdr3_nt: TGTGCCAGCAGCTCTAGCGGGAGGTCTGATACGCAGTATTTT
cdr3_aa: CASSSSGRSDTQYF

j_call: TRBJ2-3
clone_size: .
v_call: TRBV14
d_call: .
cdr3_nt: TGTGCCAGCAGAGGCAGGACTAGCACAGATACGCAGTATTTT
cdr3_aa: CASRGRTSTDTQYF

j_call: TRBJ2-5
clone_size: .
v_call: TRBV7-3
d_call: .
cdr3_nt: TGTGCCAGCAGCTTAAACCAAGGGCCACTGTACTTC
cdr3_aa: CASSLNQGPLYF

j_call: TRBJ1-3
clone_size: .
v_call: TRBV6-5
d_call: TRBD1
cdr3_nt: TGTGCCAGCAGTTGGAATACAGGGGTTGGAAACACCATATATTTT
cdr3_aa: CASSWNTGVGNTIYF